This T cell receptor (beta chain) was sequenced during a study of cytomegalovirus exposure and HLA in healthy donors. PCR employed 60 Vbeta and 13 Jbeta primers. Assay used: immunoSEQ multiplex PCR; TCRdb lists only in-frame clones, some missing. The sample has 130,000 to 150,000 clones; 73% are singletons. About this clone: As yet, its antigen is unknown.

Study-wide points: The study flagged some 170 TCR beta chains as cytomegalovirus-associated.

CDR3 length: 16 amino acids. Germline V lookup: CDR1 PRHDT, CDR2 FYEKMQ (reference sequence). After removal of 5 bases from V and 4 bases from J, the junction contained 8 bases not matched to a gene. Specimen: PBMCs. The sequence came from a human donor in good health. V usage is TRBV13 and J usage is TRBJ2-3; 11 bases align to TRBD2. The DNA of the CDR3 is TGTGCCAGCAGCCTCAGACTAGCGGGGCTATCAGATACGCAGTATTTT. Encoded protein: CASSLRLAGLSDTQYF.